This TCR beta chain came from a study of molecular identifiers for immune sequencing clone quantification. TCRdb processed the PCR reads anew with MiXCR; each CDR3 protein has one entry. The sample gives 60,000 to 80,000 distinct CDR3 sequences, 15% to 20% of which show up once; roughly 1.6% is in the top ten. Sorting was used to obtain naive CD8 T cells (CD8+CD4-CCR7+CD45RA+). This CDR3 has 21 amino acids. Trimming pared 2 bases from V and 5 bases from J, leaving 34 bases between. Per the germline V gene, CDR1 is SQVTM and CDR2 is ANQGSEA. This clonotype showed up many times. The specimen was naive CD8+ T cells from blood, with Jurkat cell RNA spiked in. The subset: FACS-sorted CD8+CD4-CCR7+CD45RA+ naive T cells. This clonotype was sampled from a human donor in good health. Some libraries in this study had Jurkat cell RNA spiked in. V is TRBV29-1 and J is TRBJ2-1; D is tentatively TRBD1 or TRBD2 (6 bases each). CDR3 nucleotides: TGCAGCGTTGAATCAGGGGAGGACTCATCGGGAGTGTGGGGACAAAACAATGAGCAGTTCTTC. It is translated as CSVESGEDSSGVWGQNNEQFF.